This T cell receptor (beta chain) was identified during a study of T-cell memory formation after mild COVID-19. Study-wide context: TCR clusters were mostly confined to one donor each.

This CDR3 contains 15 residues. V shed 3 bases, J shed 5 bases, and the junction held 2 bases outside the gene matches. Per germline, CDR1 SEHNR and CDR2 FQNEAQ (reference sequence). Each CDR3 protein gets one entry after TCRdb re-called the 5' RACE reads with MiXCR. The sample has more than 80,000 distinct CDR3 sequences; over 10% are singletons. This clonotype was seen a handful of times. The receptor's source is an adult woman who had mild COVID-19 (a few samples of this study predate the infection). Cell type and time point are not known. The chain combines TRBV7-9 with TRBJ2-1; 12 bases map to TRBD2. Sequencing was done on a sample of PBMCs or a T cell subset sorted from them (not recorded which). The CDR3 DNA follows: TGTGCCAGCAGCTTGGGACTAGCGGGCCACAATGAGCAGTTCTTC. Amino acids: CASSLGLAGHNEQFF. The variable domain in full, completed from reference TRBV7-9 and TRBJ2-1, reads DTGVSQNPRHKITKRGQNVTFRCDPISEHNRLYWYRQTLGQGPEFLTYFQNEAQLEKSRLLSDRFSAERPKGSFSTLEIQRTEQGDSAMYLCASSLGLAGHNEQFFGPGTRLTVL.